This T cell receptor beta chain came from a study of blood T cell repertoires in COVID-19 (dated by TCRdb to 2018 to 2021). A note on the overall study: Samples covering the acute and convalescent phases of COVID-19 were provided by collaborators in the United States, Italy and Spain. The prospective study material was composed of cDNA or gDNA derived from T cells, B-cell-depleted T cells, or PBMCs. Deeply sampled blood TCRbeta repertoires from subjects exposed to, actively infected with, or recovered from COVID-19 were included in the dataset. The repertoires were released in a freely available public database meant as a resource for research on the immune response to SARS-CoV-2. The samples were drawn from two sources: the first 160 participants of the ongoing ImmuneRACE study, and 1,200 or so subjects contributed by 6 global collaborators. A de-identified subject ID, COVID-19 status, age in years and sex were almost always included in the sample metadata. Where available, HLA class I and class II types were taken from metadata supplied by the sample provider and were not determined by assay-based typing.

The immunoSEQ Assay, a bias-controlled multiplex PCR, was used to amplify TCRbeta CDR3 regions from genomic DNA. Concerning the study's data processing: Nucleated cell counts per sample were estimated from amplification of reference gene primers within the assay. Sequence reads were collapsed and filtered to measure the absolute abundance of every unique TCRbeta CDR3 rearrangement. For each sample, productive Simpson clonality was calculated by taking the square root of Simpson's diversity index across productive rearrangements. What TCRdb holds here is the immuneACCESS table cut down to in-frame rearrangements. Part of the clones is not present; checked against another copy, under half of the missing clones reflect an unresolved V gene, and the others are unexplained. From that table come the V and J calls and clone size; the DNA was used to work out D and trimming. The sample table shows over 95,000 clones, and more than 80% are seen once. The ten biggest clones cover about 10% of the sample.

Each collaborating institution followed its own protocols to collect whole blood in K2EDTA tubes. For TCRbeta analysis, collaborators shipped samples in one of three forms: frozen whole blood, isolated PBMCs, or DNA extracted from either of those sample types. What the authors observed across the whole study: The quantity of clinical and demographic metadata differed by source and by participant and was supplied without curation.

According to the germline V gene, CDR1 reads SQVTM and CDR2 reads ANQGSEA. Reading from cysteine to phenylalanine, the CDR3 counts 12 amino acids. Only CDR3 DNA remains: 36 bases, in frame from the first base. V is shortened by 4 bases, J by 0 bases, and the region joining them spans 7 bases. This clone has more than one count but fewer than ten. The antigen this receptor binds is unknown. Nothing much larger sits one base from this clone, and base qualities are not available. Sequenced: peripheral blood. This receptor was taken from a human donor in a cohort sampled during active COVID-19. The chain is assembled from TRBV29-1 and TRBJ2-7, with the D gene too uncertain to name. The DNA sequence follows: TGCAGCGTTGCGAGGAGCTCCTACGAGCAGTACTTC. Its amino acids are CSVARSSYEQYF.